This record looks at one TCR beta chain sequence and its context. The germline CDR1 and CDR2 sequences are SGHVS and FNYEAQ. Trimming took 5 bases from V and 4 from J; bases not matched to a gene: 8. The CDR3 consists of 18 residues. This entry belongs to a study of control samples from healthy donors and cancer patients. Profiling relied on immunoSEQ multiplex PCR, and the TCRdb table lists in-frame clones only, not all of them. The table has 140,000 or so clones, 91% seen once. The source of this sequence is a man aged 25-40 years in good health. V is TRBV7-6 and J is TRBJ2-2; 15 bases are shared with TRBD2. Material for sequencing was blood. CDR3 region: CASSAGLAGGPRTGELFF. CDR3 DNA sequence: TGTGCCAGCAGCGCCGGACTAGCGGGGGGGCCGCGCACCGGGGAGCTGTTTTTT.